The T cell receptor (beta chain) described here comes from a study of blood T cell repertoires in COVID-19. As for the study in general: The origin of the acute and convalescent COVID-19 samples was the United States, Italy and Spain. PBMCs, B-cell-depleted T cells, or T cells provided the cDNA or gDNA that made up the material.

In the authors' methods: Nucleated cell number was recorded as an estimate derived from reference gene primer amplification. Assay used: immunoSEQ multiplex PCR; TCRdb lists only in-frame clones, some missing. That table furnishes V, J and clone size, whereas the DNA furnished D and trimming. Among over 300,000 clones listed, roughly 90% were seen once. There are 20 residues in the CDR3. The V gene's germline CDR1 is DFQATT and CDR2 SNEGSKA (reference sequence). J lost 3 bases, V lost 3 bases, and 16 bases had no gene match. The chain carries TRBV20-1 and TRBJ2-4; 14 bases are shared with TRBD2. This TCR derives from a man younger than 35 with active or convalescent COVID-19. The sample was peripheral blood. CDR3 in amino acids: CSASDLLPTSGRGGKNIQYF. DNA for the CDR3: TGCAGTGCTAGTGATCTCCTGCCGACTAGCGGGAGGGGGGGCAAAAACATTCAGTACTTC.